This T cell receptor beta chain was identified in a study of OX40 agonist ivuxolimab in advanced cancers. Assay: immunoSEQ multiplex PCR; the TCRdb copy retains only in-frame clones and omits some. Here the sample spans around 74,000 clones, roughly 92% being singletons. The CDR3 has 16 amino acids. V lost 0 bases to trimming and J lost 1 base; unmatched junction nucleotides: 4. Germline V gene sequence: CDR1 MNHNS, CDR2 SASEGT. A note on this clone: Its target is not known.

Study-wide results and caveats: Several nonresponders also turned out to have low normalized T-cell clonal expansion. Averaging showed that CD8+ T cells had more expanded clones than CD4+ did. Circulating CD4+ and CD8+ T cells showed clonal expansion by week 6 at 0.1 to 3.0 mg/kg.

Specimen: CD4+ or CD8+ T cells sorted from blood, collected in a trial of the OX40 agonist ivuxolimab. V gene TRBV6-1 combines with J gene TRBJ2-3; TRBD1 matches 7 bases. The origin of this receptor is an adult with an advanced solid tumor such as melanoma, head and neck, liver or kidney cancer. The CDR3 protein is CASSEAGGQGTDTQYF. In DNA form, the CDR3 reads TGTGCCAGCAGTGAAGCCGGAGGACAGGGCACAGATACGCAGTATTTT.